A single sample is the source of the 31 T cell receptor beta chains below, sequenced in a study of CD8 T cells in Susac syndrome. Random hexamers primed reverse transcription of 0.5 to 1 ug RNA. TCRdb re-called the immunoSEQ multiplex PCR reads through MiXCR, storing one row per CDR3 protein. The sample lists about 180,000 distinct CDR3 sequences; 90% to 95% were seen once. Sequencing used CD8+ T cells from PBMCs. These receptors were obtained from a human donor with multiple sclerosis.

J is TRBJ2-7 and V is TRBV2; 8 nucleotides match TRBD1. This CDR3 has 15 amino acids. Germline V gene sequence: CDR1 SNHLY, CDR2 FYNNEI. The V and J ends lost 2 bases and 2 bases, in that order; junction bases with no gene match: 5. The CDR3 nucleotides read TGTGCCAGCAGTGAAACGCCGACAGGGGCCTACGAGCAGTACTTC. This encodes CASSETPTGAYEQYF. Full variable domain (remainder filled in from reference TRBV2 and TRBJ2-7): EPEVTQTPSHQVTQMGQEVILRCVPISNHLYFYWYRQILGQKVEFLVSFYNNEISEKSEIFDDQFSVERPDGSNFTLKIRSTKLEDSAMYFCASSETPTGAYEQYFGPGTRLTVT.

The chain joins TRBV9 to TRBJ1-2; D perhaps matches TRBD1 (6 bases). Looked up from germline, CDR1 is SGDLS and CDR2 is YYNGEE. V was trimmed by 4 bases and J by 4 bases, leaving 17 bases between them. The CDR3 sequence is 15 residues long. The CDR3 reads CASSQGGGGLYGYTF. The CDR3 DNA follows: TGTGCCAGCAGCCAAGGAGGTGGGGGCCTCTATGGCTACACCTTC.

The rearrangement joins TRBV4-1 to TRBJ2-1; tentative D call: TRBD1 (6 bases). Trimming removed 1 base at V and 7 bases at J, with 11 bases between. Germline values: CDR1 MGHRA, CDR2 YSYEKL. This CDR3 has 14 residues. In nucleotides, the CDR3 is TGCGCCAGCAGCCAAGGGTGGCAGGGGAATGAGCAGTTCTTC. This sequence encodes CASSQGWQGNEQFF.

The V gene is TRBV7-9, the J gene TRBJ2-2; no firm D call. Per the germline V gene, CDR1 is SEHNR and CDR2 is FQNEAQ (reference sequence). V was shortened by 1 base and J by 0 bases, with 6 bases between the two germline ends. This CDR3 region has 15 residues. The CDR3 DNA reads TGTGCCAGCAGCTTAGGATTCGCGAACACCGGGGAGCTGTTTTTT. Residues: CASSLGFANTGELFF.

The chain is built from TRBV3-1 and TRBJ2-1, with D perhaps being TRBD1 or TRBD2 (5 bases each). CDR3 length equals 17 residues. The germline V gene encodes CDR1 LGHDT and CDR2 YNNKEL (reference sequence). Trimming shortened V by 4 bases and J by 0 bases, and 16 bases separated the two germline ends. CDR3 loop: CASSPFMSGRSYNEQFF. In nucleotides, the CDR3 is TGTGCCAGCAGCCCCTTCATGTCGGGGCGCTCCTACAATGAGCAGTTCTTC.

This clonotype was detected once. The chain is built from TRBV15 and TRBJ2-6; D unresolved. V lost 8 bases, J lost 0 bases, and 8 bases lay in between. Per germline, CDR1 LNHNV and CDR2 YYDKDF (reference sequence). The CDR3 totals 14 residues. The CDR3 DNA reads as TGTGCCACCGGTCCCTTCTCTGGGGCCAACGTCCTGACTTTC. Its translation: CATGPFSGANVLTF.

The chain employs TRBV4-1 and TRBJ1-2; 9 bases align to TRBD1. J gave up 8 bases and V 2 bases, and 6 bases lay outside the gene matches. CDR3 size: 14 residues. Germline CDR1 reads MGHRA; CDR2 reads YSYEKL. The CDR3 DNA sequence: TGCGCCAGCAGCCAACAACAGGGGGCTGGCGGCTACACCTTC. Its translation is CASSQQQGAGGYTF.

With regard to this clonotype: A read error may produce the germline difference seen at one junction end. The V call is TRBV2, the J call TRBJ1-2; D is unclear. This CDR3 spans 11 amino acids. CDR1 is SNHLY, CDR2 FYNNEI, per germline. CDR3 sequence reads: CASRTDYGYTF. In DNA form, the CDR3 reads TGTGCCAGCAGGACGGACTACGGCTACACCTTC.

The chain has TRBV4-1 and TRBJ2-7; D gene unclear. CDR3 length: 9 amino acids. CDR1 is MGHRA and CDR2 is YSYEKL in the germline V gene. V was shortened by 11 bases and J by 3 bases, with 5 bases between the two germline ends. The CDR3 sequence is CAGCYEQYF. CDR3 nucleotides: TGCGCCGGCTGCTACGAGCAGTACTTC.

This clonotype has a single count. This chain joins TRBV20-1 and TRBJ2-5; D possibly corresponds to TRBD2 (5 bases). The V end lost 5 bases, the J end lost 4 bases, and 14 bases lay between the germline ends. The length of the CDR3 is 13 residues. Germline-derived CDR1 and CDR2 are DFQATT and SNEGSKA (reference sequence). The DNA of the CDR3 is TGCAGTGCTCCGCCGCAAGGGAGAGAGACCCAGTACTTC. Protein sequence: CSAPPQGRETQYF.

The CDR3 reads CASSLGPRYEQYF. In nucleotides, the CDR3 is TGTGCCAGCAGTTTAGGTCCCAGGTACGAGCAGTACTTC. The V and J genes are TRBV12-3 or TRBV12-4 and TRBJ2-7; D uncertain. V was pared by 1 base and J by 4 bases, with 8 bases between. CDR3 length: 13 amino acids.

Written as DNA, the CDR3 is TGTGCCAGCAGCCTCCTGATCTACGAGCAGTACTTC. Translation: CASSLLIYEQYF. The V call is TRBV11-2, the J call TRBJ2-7; no firm D call. V gave up 5 bases and J gave up 3 bases, with 8 bases separating them. This CDR3 spans 12 amino acids. Germline V gene data show CDR1 as SGHAT and CDR2 as FQNNGV.

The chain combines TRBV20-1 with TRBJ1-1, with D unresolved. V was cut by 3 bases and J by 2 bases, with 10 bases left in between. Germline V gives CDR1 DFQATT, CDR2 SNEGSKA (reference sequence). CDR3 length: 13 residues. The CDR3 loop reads CSASEGLNTEAFF. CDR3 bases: TGCAGTGCTAGCGAGGGCTTAAACACTGAAGCTTTCTTT.

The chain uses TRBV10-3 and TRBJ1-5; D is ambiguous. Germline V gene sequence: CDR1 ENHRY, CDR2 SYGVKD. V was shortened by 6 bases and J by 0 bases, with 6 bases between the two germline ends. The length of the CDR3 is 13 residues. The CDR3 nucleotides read TGTGCCATCAGACAGTTTAGCAATCAGCCCCAGCATTTT. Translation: CAIRQFSNQPQHF.

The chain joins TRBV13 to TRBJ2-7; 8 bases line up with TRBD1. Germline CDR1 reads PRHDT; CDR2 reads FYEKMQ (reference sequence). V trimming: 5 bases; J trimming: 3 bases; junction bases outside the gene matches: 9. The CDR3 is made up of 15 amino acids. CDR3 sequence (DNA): TGTGCCAGCAGCAGAACCGACAGGGGTGACTACGAGCAGTACTTC. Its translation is CASSRTDRGDYEQYF.

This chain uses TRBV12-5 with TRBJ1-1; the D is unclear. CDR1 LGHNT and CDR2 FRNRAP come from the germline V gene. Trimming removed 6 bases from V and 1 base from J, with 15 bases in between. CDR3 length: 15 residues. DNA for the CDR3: TGTGCTAGTGGCCTTGAAGGGCTCTCGAACACTGAAGCTTTCTTT. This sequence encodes CASGLEGLSNTEAFF. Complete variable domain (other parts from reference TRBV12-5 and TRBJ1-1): DARVTQTPRHKVTEMGQEVTMRCQPILGHNTVFWYRQTMMQGLELLAYFRNRAPLDDSGMPKDRFSAEMPDATLATLKIQPSEPRDSAVYFCASGLEGLSNTEAFFGQGTRLTVV.

CDR3 region: CASSPRQGHLYEQYF. The DNA for the CDR3 is TGTGCCAGCAGTCCCAGACAGGGGCACCTCTACGAGCAGTACTTC. The chain combines TRBV7-9 with TRBJ2-7; 8 bases agree with TRBD1. CDR3 length equals 15 residues. The junction had 10 bases not matched to a gene; V was cut back by 6 bases and J by 3 bases. Germline loops: CDR1 SEHNR, CDR2 FQNEAQ (reference sequence). The complete variable domain, with remaining parts taken from reference TRBV7-9 and TRBJ2-7, reads DTGVSQNPRHKITKRGQNVTFRCDPISEHNRLYWYRQTLGQGPEFLTYFQNEAQLEKSRLLSDRFSAERPKGSFSTLEIQRTEQGDSAMYLCASSPRQGHLYEQYFGPGTRLTVT.

Here the CDR3 reads CASSYSRGPSTDTQYF. In DNA form, the CDR3 reads TGTGCCAGCAGTTACTCAAGAGGACCTAGCACAGATACGCAGTATTTT. The chain links TRBV6-6 to TRBJ2-3; D remains unclear. Per the germline V gene, CDR1 is MNHNY and CDR2 is SVGAGI (reference sequence). Trimming took 0 bases from V and 0 from J, leaving 10 bases between them. The CDR3 runs to 16 residues.

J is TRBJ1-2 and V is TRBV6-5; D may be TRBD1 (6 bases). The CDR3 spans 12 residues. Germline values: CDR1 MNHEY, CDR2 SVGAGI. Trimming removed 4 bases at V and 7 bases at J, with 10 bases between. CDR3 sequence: CASSSQGFGYTF. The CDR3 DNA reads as TGTGCCAGCAGTTCCCAGGGGTTTGGCTACACCTTC.

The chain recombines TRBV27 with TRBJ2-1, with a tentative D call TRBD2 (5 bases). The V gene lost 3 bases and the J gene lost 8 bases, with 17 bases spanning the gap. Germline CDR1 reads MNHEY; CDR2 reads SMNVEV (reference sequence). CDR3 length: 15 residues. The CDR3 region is CASSFGLPAGDEQFF. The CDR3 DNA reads TGTGCCAGCAGTTTTGGACTTCCGGCTGGGGATGAGCAGTTCTTC.

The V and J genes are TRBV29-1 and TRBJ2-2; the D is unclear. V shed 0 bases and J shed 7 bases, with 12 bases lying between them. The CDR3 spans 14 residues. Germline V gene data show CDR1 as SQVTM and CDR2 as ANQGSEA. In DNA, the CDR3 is TGCAGCGTTGAAGATTTTAAAGGGAACGGGGAGCTGTTTTTT. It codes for CSVEDFKGNGELFF.

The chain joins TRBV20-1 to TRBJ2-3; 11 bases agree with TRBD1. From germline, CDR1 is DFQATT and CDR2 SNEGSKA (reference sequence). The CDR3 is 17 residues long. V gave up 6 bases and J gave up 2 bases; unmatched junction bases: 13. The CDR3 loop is CSAGTGGIYFNTDTQYF. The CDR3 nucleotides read TGCAGTGCCGGGACAGGGGGTATATACTTCAACACAGATACGCAGTATTTT.

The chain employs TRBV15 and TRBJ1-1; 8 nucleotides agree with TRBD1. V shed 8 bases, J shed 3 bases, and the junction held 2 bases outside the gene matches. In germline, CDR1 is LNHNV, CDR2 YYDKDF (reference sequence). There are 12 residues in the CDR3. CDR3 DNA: TGTGCCACCGGGACAGGCTACACTGAAGCTTTCTTT. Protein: CATGTGYTEAFF.

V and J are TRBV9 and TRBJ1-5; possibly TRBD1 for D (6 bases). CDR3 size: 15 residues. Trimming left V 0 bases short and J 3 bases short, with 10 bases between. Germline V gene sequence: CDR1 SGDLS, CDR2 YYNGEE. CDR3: CASSVEGGPNQPQHF. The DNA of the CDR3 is TGTGCCAGCAGCGTAGAGGGGGGCCCCAATCAGCCCCAGCATTTT. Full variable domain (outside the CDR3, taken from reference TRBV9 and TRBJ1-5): DSGVTQTPKHLITATGQRVTLRCSPRSGDLSVYWYQQSLDQGLQFLIQYYNGEERAKGNILERFSAQQFPDLHSELNLSSLELGDSALYFCASSVEGGPNQPQHFGDGTRLSIL.

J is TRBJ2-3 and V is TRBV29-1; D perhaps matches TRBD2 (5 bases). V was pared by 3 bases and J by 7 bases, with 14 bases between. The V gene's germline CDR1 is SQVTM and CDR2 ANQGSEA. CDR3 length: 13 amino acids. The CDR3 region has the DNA TGCAGCGTTGAGTACGGGAACCCTCATACGCAGTATTTT. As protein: CSVEYGNPHTQYF.

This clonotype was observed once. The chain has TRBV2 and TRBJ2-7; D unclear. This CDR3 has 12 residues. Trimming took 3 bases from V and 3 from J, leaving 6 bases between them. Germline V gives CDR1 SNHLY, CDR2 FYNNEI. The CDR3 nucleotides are TGTGCCAGCAGTGATCGACACTACGAGCAGTACTTC. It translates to CASSDRHYEQYF. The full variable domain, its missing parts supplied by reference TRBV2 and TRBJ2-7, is EPEVTQTPSHQVTQMGQEVILRCVPISNHLYFYWYRQILGQKVEFLVSFYNNEISEKSEIFDDQFSVERPDGSNFTLKIRSTKLEDSAMYFCASSDRHYEQYFGPGTRLTVT.

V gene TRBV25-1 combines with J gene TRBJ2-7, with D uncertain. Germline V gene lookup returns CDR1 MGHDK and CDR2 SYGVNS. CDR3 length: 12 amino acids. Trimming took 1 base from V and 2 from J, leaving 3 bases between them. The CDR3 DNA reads TGTGCCAGCAGTGAATCAGCCTACGAGCAGTACTTC. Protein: CASSESAYEQYF.

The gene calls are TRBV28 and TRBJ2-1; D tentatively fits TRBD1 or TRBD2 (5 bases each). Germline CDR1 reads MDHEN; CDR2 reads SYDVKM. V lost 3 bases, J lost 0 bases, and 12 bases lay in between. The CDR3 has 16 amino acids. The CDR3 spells CASSLRSGSSYNEQFF. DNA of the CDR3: TGTGCCAGCAGTTTGAGGTCAGGGAGCTCCTACAATGAGCAGTTCTTC.

CDR3 in amino acids: CASSQTGGNEQFF. CDR3 DNA sequence: TGTGCCAGCAGTCAAACAGGGGGCAATGAGCAGTTCTTC. The rearrangement joins TRBV7-6 to TRBJ2-1; 8 bases align to TRBD1. Germline CDR1 reads SGHVS; CDR2 reads FNYEAQ. CDR3 size: 13 residues. J gave up 6 bases and V 6 bases, and 4 bases lay outside the gene matches.

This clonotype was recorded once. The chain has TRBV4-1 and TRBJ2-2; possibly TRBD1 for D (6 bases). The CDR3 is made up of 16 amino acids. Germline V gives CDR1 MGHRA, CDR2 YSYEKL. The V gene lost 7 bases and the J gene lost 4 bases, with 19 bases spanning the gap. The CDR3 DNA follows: TGCGCCAGCACCACCATTTCTGGGGGCGGCACCGGGGAGCTGTTTTTT. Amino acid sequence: CASTTISGGGTGELFF.

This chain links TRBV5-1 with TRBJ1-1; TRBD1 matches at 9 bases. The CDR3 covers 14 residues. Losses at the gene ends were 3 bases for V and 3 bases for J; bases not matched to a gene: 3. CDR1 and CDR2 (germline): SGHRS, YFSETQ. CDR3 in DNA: TGCGCCAGCAGCTGGACAGGGGAGGACACTGAAGCTTTCTTT. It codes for CASSWTGEDTEAFF.